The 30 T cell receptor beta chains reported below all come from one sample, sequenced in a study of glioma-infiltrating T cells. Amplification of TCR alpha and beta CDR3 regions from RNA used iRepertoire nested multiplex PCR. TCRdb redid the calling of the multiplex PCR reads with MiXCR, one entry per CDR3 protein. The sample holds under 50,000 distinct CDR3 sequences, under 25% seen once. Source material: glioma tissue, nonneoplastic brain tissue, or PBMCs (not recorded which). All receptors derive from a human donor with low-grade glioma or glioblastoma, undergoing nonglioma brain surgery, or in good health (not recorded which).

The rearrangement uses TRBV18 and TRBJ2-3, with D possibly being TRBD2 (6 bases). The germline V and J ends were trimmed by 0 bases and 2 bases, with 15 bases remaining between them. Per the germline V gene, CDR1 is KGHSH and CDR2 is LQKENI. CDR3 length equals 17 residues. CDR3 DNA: TGTGCCAGCTCACCACCCCCGGGACTCTTACTCACAGATACGCAGTATTTT. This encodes CASSPPPGLLLTDTQYF. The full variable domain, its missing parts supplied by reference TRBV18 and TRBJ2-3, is NAGVMQNPRHLVRRRGQEARLRCSPMKGHSHVYWYRQLPEEGLKFMVYLQKENIIDESGMPKERFSAEFPKEGPSILRIQQVVRGDSAAYFCASSPPPGLLLTDTQYFGPGTRLTVL.

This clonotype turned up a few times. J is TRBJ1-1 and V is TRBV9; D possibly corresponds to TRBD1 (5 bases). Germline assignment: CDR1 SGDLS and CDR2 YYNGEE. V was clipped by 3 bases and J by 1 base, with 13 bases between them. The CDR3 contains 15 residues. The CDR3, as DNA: TGTGCCAGCAGCGCTCGGGGGACGGCGAACACTGAAGCTTTCTTT. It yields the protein CASSARGTANTEAFF. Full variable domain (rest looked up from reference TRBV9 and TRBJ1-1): DSGVTQTPKHLITATGQRVTLRCSPRSGDLSVYWYQQSLDQGLQFLIQYYNGEERAKGNILERFSAQQFPDLHSELNLSSLELGDSALYFCASSARGTANTEAFFGQGTRLTVV.

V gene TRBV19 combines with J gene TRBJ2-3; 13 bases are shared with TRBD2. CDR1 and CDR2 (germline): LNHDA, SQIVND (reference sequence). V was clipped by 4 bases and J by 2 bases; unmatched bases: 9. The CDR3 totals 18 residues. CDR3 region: CASSTLATSGGATDTQYF. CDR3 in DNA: TGTGCCAGTAGTACCCTAGCTACTAGCGGGGGGGCCACAGATACGCAGTATTTT.

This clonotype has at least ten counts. The CDR3 sequence: CASSRGGQGTYEQYF. In DNA form, the CDR3 reads TGTGCCAGCAGTCGGGGTGGACAGGGAACCTACGAGCAGTACTTC. This chain links TRBV27 with TRBJ2-7; 8 nucleotides align to TRBD1. V gave up 5 bases and J gave up 2 bases; unmatched junction bases: 8. Per germline, CDR1 MNHEY and CDR2 SMNVEV (reference sequence). The CDR3 has 15 residues.

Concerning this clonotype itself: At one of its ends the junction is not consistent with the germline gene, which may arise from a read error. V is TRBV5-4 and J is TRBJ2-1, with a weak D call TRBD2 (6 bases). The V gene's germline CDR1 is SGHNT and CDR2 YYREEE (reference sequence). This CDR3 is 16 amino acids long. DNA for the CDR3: TGTGCCAGCAGCCAAGACCACGGGACTGCCGGGGATGAGCAGCTCTTC. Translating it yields CASSQDHGTAGDEQLF.

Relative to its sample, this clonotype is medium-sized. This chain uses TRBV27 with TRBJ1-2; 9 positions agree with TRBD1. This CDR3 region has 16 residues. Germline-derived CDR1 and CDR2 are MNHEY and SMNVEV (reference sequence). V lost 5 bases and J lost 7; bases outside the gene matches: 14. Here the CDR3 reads CASSPRDREDNGGYTF. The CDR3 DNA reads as TGTGCCAGCAGTCCCCGGGACAGGGAAGACAATGGTGGCTACACCTTC.

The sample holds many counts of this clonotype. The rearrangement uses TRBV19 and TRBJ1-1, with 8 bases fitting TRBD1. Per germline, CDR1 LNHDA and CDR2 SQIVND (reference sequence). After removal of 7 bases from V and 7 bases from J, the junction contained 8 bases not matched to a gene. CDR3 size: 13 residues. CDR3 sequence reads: CASIKTGGSEAFF. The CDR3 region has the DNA TGTGCCAGTATCAAAACAGGGGGAAGTGAAGCTTTCTTT.

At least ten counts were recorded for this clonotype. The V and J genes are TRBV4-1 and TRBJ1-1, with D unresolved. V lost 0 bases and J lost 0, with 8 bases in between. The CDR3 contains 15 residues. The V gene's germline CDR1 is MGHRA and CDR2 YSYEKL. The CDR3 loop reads CASSQDPAVNTEAFF. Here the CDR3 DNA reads TGCGCCAGCAGCCAAGATCCCGCGGTGAACACTGAAGCTTTCTTT.

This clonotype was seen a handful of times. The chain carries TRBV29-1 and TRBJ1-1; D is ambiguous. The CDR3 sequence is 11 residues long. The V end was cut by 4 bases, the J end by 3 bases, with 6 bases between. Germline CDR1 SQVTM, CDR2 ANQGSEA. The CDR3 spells CSVVRDTEAFF. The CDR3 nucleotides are TGCAGCGTTGTAAGGGACACTGAAGCTTTCTTT.

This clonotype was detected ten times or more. The CDR3 DNA follows: TGTGCCAGCTCAGCTGACAGGAACACTGAAGCTTTCTTT. Amino acid sequence: CASSADRNTEAFF. The J gene is TRBJ1-1, the V gene TRBV18; D perhaps matches TRBD1 (5 bases). The CDR3 length is 13 residues. Germline lookup yields CDR1 KGHSH and CDR2 LQKENI. Trimming left V 5 bases short and J 1 base short, with 8 bases between. Full variable domain (rest looked up from reference TRBV18 and TRBJ1-1): NAGVMQNPRHLVRRRGQEARLRCSPMKGHSHVYWYRQLPEEGLKFMVYLQKENIIDESGMPKERFSAEFPKEGPSILRIQQVVRGDSAAYFCASSADRNTEAFFGQGTRLTVV.

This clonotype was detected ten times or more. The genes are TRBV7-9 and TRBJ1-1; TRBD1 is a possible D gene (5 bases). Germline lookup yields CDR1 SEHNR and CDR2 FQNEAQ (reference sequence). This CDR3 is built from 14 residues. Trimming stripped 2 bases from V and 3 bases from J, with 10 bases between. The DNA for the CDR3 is TGTGCCAGCAGCTTAATCCGAGGGGACACTGAAGCTTTCTTT. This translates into CASSLIRGDTEAFF.

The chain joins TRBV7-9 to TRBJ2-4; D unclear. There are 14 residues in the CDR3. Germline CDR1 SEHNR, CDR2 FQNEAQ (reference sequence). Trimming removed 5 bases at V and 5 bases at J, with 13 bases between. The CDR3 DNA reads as TGTGCCAGCAGCACCAATTACGGAGAAAACATTCAGTACTTC. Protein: CASSTNYGENIQYF.

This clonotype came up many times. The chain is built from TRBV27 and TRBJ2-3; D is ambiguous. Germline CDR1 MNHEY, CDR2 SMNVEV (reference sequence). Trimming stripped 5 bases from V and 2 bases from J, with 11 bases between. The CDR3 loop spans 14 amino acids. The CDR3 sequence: CASSLRQPTDTQYF. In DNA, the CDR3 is TGTGCCAGCAGTCTGCGGCAGCCCACAGATACGCAGTATTTT.

The CDR3 DNA sequence: TGCGCCAGCAGCCAAGATCCACCGGGACAGGGGAATGAAGATACGCAGTATTTT. It is translated as CASSQDPPGQGNEDTQYF. V and J are TRBV4-1 and TRBJ2-3; 10 bases match TRBD1. CDR3 length equals 18 residues. V was clipped by 0 bases and J by 5 bases; unmatched bases: 11. The germline V gene has CDR1 MGHRA and CDR2 YSYEKL.

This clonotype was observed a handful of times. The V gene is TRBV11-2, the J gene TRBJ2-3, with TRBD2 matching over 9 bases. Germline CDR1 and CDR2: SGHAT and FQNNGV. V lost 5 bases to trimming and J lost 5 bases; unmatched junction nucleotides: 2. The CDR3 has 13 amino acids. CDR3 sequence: CASSPAGGDTQYF. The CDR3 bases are TGTGCCAGCAGCCCAGCGGGAGGAGATACGCAGTATTTT.

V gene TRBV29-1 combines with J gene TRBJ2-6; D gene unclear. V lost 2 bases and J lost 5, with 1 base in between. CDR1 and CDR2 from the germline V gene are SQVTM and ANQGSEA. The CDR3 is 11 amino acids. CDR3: CSVERANVLTF. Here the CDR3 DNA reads TGCAGCGTTGAACGGGCCAACGTCCTGACTTTC. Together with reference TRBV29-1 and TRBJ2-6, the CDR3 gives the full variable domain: SAVISQKPSRDICQRGTSLTIQCQVDSQVTMMFWYRQQPGQSLTLIATANQGSEATYESGFVIDKFPISRPNLTFSTLTVSNMSPEDSSIYLCSVERANVLTFGAGSRLTVL.

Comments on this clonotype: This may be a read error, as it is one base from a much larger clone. The CDR3 sequence is CASSLDGQGSFGYTF. The CDR3 bases are TGTGCCAGCAGCTTGGATGGACAGGGGAGCTTTGGCTACACCTTC. The chain employs TRBV5-8 and TRBJ1-2; 9 positions match TRBD1. This CDR3 comprises 15 residues. V lost 0 bases to trimming and J lost 7 bases; unmatched junction nucleotides: 7. The germline V gene encodes CDR1 SGHTS and CDR2 YDEGEE.

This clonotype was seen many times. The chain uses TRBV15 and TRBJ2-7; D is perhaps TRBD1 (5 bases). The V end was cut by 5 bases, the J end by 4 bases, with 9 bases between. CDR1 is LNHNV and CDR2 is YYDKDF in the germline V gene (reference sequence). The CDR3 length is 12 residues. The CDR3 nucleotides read TGTGCCACCAGCCCCGACAGTTACGAGCAGTACTTC. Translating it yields CATSPDSYEQYF.

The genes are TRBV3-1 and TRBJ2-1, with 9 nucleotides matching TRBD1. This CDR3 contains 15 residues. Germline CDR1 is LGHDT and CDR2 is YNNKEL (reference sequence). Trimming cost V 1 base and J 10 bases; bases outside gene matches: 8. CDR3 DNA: TGTGCCAGCAGCCAAGGGGGACAGGGAATCAGCGAGCAGTTCTTC. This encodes CASSQGGQGISEQFF.

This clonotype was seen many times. The CDR3 bases are TGTGCCAGCAGCAACACAGGACAAGGCTACGAGCAGTACTTC. This translates into CASSNTGQGYEQYF. The chain couples TRBV27 to TRBJ2-7, with D possibly being TRBD1 (5 bases). The germline V and J ends were trimmed by 6 bases and 3 bases, with 15 bases remaining between them. Germline CDR1 is MNHEY and CDR2 is SMNVEV (reference sequence). The CDR3 has 14 residues.

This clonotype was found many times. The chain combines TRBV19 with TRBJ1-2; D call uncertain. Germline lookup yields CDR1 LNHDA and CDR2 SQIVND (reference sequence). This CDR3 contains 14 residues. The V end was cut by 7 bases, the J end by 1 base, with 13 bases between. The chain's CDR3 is CASTPRGSNYGYTF. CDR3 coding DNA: TGTGCCAGTACCCCCAGAGGGAGTAACTATGGCTACACCTTC.

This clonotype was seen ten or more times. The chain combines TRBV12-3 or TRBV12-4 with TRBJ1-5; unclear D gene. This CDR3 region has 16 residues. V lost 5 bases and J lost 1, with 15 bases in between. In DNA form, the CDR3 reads TGTGCCAGCAGTCCATCTCCCCCGCCCAGCAATCAGCCCCAGCATTTT. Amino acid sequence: CASSPSPPPSNQPQHF.

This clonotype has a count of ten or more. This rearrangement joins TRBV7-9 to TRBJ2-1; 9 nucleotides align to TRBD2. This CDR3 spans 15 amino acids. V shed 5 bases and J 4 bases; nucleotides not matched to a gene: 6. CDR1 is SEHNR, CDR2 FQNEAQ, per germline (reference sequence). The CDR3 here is CASSKTSGRYNEQFF. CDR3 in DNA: TGTGCCAGCAGCAAGACTAGCGGAAGATACAATGAGCAGTTCTTC.

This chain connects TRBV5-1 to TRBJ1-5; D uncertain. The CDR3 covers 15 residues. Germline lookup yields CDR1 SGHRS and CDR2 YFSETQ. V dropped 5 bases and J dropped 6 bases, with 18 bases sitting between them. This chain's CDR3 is CASSDGDIPAQPQHF. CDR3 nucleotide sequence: TGCGCCAGCAGTGACGGGGATATACCGGCTCAGCCCCAGCATTTT.

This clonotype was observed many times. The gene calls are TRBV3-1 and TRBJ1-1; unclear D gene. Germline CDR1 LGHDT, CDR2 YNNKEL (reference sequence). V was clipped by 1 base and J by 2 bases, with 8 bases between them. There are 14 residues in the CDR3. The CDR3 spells CASSQAVANTEAFF. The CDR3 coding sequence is TGTGCCAGCAGCCAAGCAGTGGCAAACACTGAAGCTTTCTTT.

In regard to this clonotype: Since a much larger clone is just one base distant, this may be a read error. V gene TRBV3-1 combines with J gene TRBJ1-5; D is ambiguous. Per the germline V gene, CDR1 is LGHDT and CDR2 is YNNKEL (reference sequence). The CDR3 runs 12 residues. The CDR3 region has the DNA TGTGCCAGCCGCCAAGATGGCCAGCCCCAGCATTTT. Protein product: CASRQDGQPQHF.

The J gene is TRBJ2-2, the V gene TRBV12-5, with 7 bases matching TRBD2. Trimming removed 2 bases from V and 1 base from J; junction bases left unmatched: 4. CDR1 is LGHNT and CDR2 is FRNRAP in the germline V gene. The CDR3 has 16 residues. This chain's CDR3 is CASGLPGLGNTGELFF. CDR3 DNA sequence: TGTGCTAGTGGTTTGCCCGGACTAGGGAACACCGGGGAGCTGTTTTTT.

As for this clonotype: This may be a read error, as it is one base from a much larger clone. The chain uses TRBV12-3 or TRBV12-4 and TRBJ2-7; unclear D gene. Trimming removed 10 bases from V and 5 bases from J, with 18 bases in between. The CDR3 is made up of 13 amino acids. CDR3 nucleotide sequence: TGTGCCATTACTACGAATACCGGCGACGAGCAGTACTTC. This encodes CAITTNTGDEQYF.

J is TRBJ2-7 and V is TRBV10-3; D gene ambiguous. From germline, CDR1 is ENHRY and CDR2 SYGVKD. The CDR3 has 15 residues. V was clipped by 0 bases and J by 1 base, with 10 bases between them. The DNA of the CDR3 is TGTGCCATCAGTGAGTCTATCCTATATTCCTACGAGCAGTACTTC. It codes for CAISESILYSYEQYF.

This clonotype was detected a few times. DNA for the CDR3: TGTGCCATCAGTGAGTCCGGGGGTTGGACCGGGACAGATTCCTACGAGCAGTACGTC. It codes for CAISESGGWTGTDSYEQYV. The chain combines TRBV10-3 with TRBJ2-7, with a tentative D call TRBD1 (7 bases). V gave up 0 bases and J gave up 1 base, with 22 bases separating them. The V gene's germline CDR1 is ENHRY and CDR2 SYGVKD. The CDR3 contains 19 residues.